This T cell receptor (beta chain) derives from a study of cytomegalovirus exposure and HLA in healthy donors. Whole-study results and caveats: Analysis performed later found 16,951 TCR beta sequences associated with HLA alleles at 0.05 false discovery rate. The study labeled under 200 TCR beta chains cytomegalovirus-associated.

Worth noting for this clone: Its antigen is unidentified.

The PCR made use of 60 Vbeta and 13 Jbeta primers. The repertoire was sequenced with immunoSEQ multiplex PCR; TCRdb's copy has only in-frame clones and lacks some. The sample lists about 200,000 clones; approximately 80% were seen once. The sequence was collected from a woman aged 25 to 39 in good health and CMV-seronegative. Sequencing was performed on PBMCs.

In DNA, the CDR3 is TGTGCCAGCAGTTTAGGGGGGGCTAGGAGCAATCAGCCCCAGCATTTT. It yields the protein CASSLGGARSNQPQHF. J is TRBJ1-5 and V is TRBV28; possibly TRBD1 for D (6 bases). The germline V and J ends were trimmed by 2 bases and 1 base, with 12 bases remaining between them. This CDR3 region has 16 residues. Germline V gives CDR1 MDHEN, CDR2 SYDVKM.